One and the same sample provided the 7 T cell receptor beta chains below, sequenced in a study of blood T cell repertoires in COVID-19. TCRdb keeps only in-frame clones here, not all; method: immunoSEQ multiplex PCR. The sample comprises 25,000 to 35,000 clones, roughly 90% of which are singletons, and under 6% rests with the top ten. The source material was peripheral blood. The receptors derive from a man between 60 and 75 years old with active COVID-19.

CDR3 amino acids: CASSSTGLKTGELFF. In nucleotides, the CDR3 is TGCGCCAGCAGTTCGACAGGGCTAAAAACCGGGGAGCTGTTTTTT. The V gene is TRBV4-1, the J gene TRBJ2-2; TRBD1 matches 7 bases. The CDR3 sequence is 15 residues long. Per germline, CDR1 MGHRA and CDR2 YSYEKL. V gave up 6 bases and J gave up 5 bases; unmatched junction bases: 9.

The V gene is TRBV7-6, the J gene TRBJ2-3; TRBD1 aligns across 9 bases. The V segment lost 5 bases and the J segment 7 bases; nucleotides outside the gene matches: 10. CDR3 length: 15 amino acids. Germline V gene sequence: CDR1 SGHVS, CDR2 FNYEAQ. CDR3 sequence reads: CASSPRTGAPNTQYF. CDR3 sequence (DNA): TGTGCCAGCAGCCCTCGGACAGGGGCCCCCAATACGCAGTATTTT.

The J gene is TRBJ2-7, the V gene TRBV27, with 9 bases identical to TRBD2. Per the germline V gene, CDR1 is MNHEY and CDR2 is SMNVEV (reference sequence). Trimming removed 0 bases from V and 4 bases from J; junction bases left unmatched: 1. This CDR3 has 14 amino acids. The CDR3 nucleotides are TGTGCCAGCAGTTTATCTAGCGGGGGTTACGAGCAGTACTTC. Residues: CASSLSSGGYEQYF.

Note on this clone: Other DNA sequences within the sample encode an identical CDR3. V gene TRBV6-5 combines with J gene TRBJ2-6, with 7 bases lining up with TRBD2. Looked up from germline, CDR1 is MNHEY and CDR2 is SVGAGI. J was trimmed by 0 bases and V by 6 bases; bases with no gene match: 2. The CDR3 contains 15 residues. The CDR3 region is CASRTGGSGANVLTF. The CDR3 DNA sequence: TGTGCCAGCAGGACGGGGGGCTCTGGGGCCAACGTCCTGACTTTC.

The DNA for the CDR3 is TGTGCCAGCAGCTCAGTCGGAGGGACCAACAATGAGCAGTTCTTC. Protein product: CASSSVGGTNNEQFF. The gene calls are TRBV9 and TRBJ2-1; D is perhaps TRBD2 (6 bases). The CDR3 spans 15 residues. Trimming removed 4 bases from V and 5 bases from J, with 16 bases in between. The germline V gene has CDR1 SGDLS and CDR2 YYNGEE.

The chain joins TRBV6-2 or TRBV6-3 to TRBJ2-4; D is unclear. With 5 bases removed from V and 2 bases from J, the gap between germline ends came to 10 bases. Germline-derived CDR1 and CDR2 are MNHEY and SVGEGT. The CDR3 is made up of 14 amino acids. The CDR3, as DNA: TGTGCCAGCAGTCTGGGCAAAACCAAAAACATTCAGTACTTC. Its translation is CASSLGKTKNIQYF.

The V gene is TRBV29-1, the J gene TRBJ2-1; perhaps TRBD1 as D (5 bases). CDR1 and CDR2 (germline): SQVTM, ANQGSEA. V dropped 3 bases and J dropped 0 bases, with 21 bases sitting between them. The CDR3 extends over 18 amino acids. The CDR3 spells CSVDSPWQGPSSYNEQFF. The CDR3 nucleotides read TGCAGCGTTGACTCTCCTTGGCAGGGCCCAAGCTCCTACAATGAGCAGTTCTTC.